The 3 T cell receptor beta chains presented below share a single source sample, sequenced in a study of identical twins (TCRdb year 2016). To prepare the library, 5' RACE was applied. The sample was run on an Illumina HiSeq 2000. Using fastp trimming at Q25 and MiXCR clonotype assembly, TCRdb reanalyzed the public sequencing data and kept in-frame beta chains. Records with the same CDR3 protein are collapsed into one entry carrying the most frequent genes and DNA. Recorded for this sample are some 260,000 distinct CDR3 sequences; about 14% of them occurred a single time. Around 9.5% of the sample is taken by the ten largest. Sample: memory (CD45RO+) T cells sorted from blood. The intended sense of this specimen's cell subset or site label: CD45RO+ enriched T cells. The receptors stem from a woman aged 18-35 years in good health.

V is TRBV20-1 and J is TRBJ2-1; 7 bases line up with TRBD2. This CDR3 region has 15 residues. V lost 0 bases and J lost 5; bases outside the gene matches: 7. Germline values: CDR1 DFQATT, CDR2 SNEGSKA (reference sequence). DNA of the CDR3: TGCAGTGCTAGAGATAGGACTAGGGGAAACAATGAGCAGTTCTTC. Amino acids: CSARDRTRGNNEQFF.

V usage is TRBV27 and J usage is TRBJ2-5; no clear D gene. Trimming shortened V by 4 bases and J by 5 bases, and 11 bases separated the two germline ends. The CDR3 is 13 residues long. CDR1 is MNHEY, CDR2 SMNVEV, per germline (reference sequence). The CDR3 sequence: CASSSVLGETQYF. In DNA, the CDR3 is TGTGCCAGCAGTTCGGTACTCGGTGAGACCCAGTACTTC.

This clonotype was seen more than once but under ten times. The chain combines TRBV12-3 or TRBV12-4 with TRBJ2-3; TRBD1 might be the D (5 bases). This CDR3 is built from 14 residues. V shed 2 bases and J shed 3 bases, with 9 bases lying between them. As DNA, the CDR3 is TGTGCCAGCAGTTTAACCAGGGTAACAGATACGCAGTATTTT. Its translation: CASSLTRVTDTQYF.